This passage covers 16 T cell receptor beta chains from one sample sequenced in a study of control samples from healthy donors and cancer patients. TCRdb's copy holds only in-frame clones and misses some; the assay was immunoSEQ multiplex PCR. This table holds approximately 100,000 clones, 92% found once. The sequenced sample was blood. These receptors were taken from a human donor in good health. The donor label of this sample is uncertain.

V and J are TRBV10-3 and TRBJ2-3; a weak D match, TRBD2 (6 bases). Trimming removed 2 bases from V and 7 bases from J, with 10 bases in between. From germline, CDR1 is ENHRY and CDR2 SYGVKD. The CDR3 contains 13 residues. CDR3 nucleotides: TGTGCCATCAGTGAGGGAGGGGCTAATACGCAGTATTTT. It specifies CAISEGGANTQYF.

The J gene is TRBJ2-2, the V gene TRBV6-5, with 9 nucleotides matching TRBD2. V lost 2 bases to trimming and J lost 7 bases; unmatched junction nucleotides: 8. The CDR3 runs to 16 residues. Germline V lookup: CDR1 MNHEY, CDR2 SVGAGI. This chain's CDR3 is CASSYGGGGAVGELFF. The CDR3 DNA reads as TGTGCCAGCAGTTACGGTGGCGGGGGGGCCGTCGGGGAGCTGTTTTTT.

This chain links TRBV6-6 with TRBJ2-5; tentative D call: TRBD1 (6 bases). The V gene lost 0 bases and the J gene lost 1 base, with 12 bases spanning the gap. From germline, CDR1 is MNHNY and CDR2 SVGAGI (reference sequence). The CDR3 loop spans 16 amino acids. For the CDR3, the DNA is TGTGCCAGCAGTTACTCGGTAATAGGGGGCCAAGAGACCCAGTACTTC. Encoded protein: CASSYSVIGGQETQYF.

V usage is TRBV9 and J usage is TRBJ2-2, with D possibly matching TRBD1 (6 bases). The CDR3 is made up of 15 amino acids. Trimming took 0 bases from V and 3 from J, leaving 9 bases between them. Germline V CDR1 and CDR2: SGDLS, YYNGEE. This CDR3 reads CASSVDRAHTGELFF. The CDR3 DNA sequence: TGTGCCAGCAGCGTAGACAGGGCCCACACCGGGGAGCTGTTTTTT.

The V gene is TRBV5-6, the J gene TRBJ2-2, with D perhaps TRBD2 (5 bases). The CDR3 length is 13 residues. The germline CDR1 and CDR2 sequences are SGHDT and YYEEEE. Deletions cut 2 bases from V and 8 bases from J, with 10 bases between. DNA of the CDR3: TGTGCCAGCAGCTTCTCCCCGGGAGGGGAGCTGTTTTTT. Its protein product is CASSFSPGGELFF.

In this sample, this clone turned up once. The chain couples TRBV7-9 to TRBJ2-2, with D possibly being TRBD1 (6 bases). From germline, CDR1 is SEHNR and CDR2 FQNEAQ (reference sequence). The CDR3 totals 12 residues. Between the trimmed V and J ends, which lost 7 bases and 7 bases, there was a span of 10 bases. CDR3 region: CASKGHVGELFF. The CDR3 DNA follows: TGTGCCAGCAAGGGACATGTCGGGGAGCTGTTTTTT.

J is TRBJ2-5 and V is TRBV6-2 or TRBV6-3; D is ambiguous. The V gene's germline CDR1 is MNHEY and CDR2 SVGEGT. The V and J ends lost 2 bases and 5 bases respectively, with 9 bases between them. This CDR3 spans 13 amino acids. CDR3 sequence: CASSYVFGETQYF. The DNA of the CDR3 is TGTGCCAGCAGTTACGTCTTTGGGGAGACCCAGTACTTC.

CDR3 protein: CASSLGPGEPQHF. Here the CDR3 DNA reads TGTGCCAGCAGCTTAGGACCGGGGGAGCCCCAGCATTTT. J is TRBJ1-5 and V is TRBV11-2, with TRBD1 as a possible D gene (5 bases). Trimming pared 1 base from V and 8 bases from J, leaving 9 bases between. The CDR3 is 13 amino acids. Germline lookup yields CDR1 SGHAT and CDR2 FQNNGV.

This chain uses TRBV14 with TRBJ1-1; D is undetermined. Trimming took 7 bases from V and 5 from J, leaving 8 bases between them. Germline CDR1 is SGHDN and CDR2 is FVKESK. This CDR3 spans 11 amino acids. The CDR3 spells CASTPETEAFF. The CDR3 nucleotides are TGTGCCAGCACCCCCGAGACTGAAGCTTTCTTT.

This clone was recorded a few times. This chain connects TRBV6-5 to TRBJ2-5; 7 bases fit TRBD1. V was pared by 6 bases and J by 4 bases, with 11 bases of the junction left unmatched. The CDR3 extends over 15 amino acids. Germline V gene data show CDR1 as MNHEY and CDR2 as SVGAGI. This CDR3 is CASSPTQGVGETQYF. The CDR3 nucleotides read TGTGCCAGCAGCCCAACCCAGGGGGTGGGAGAGACCCAGTACTTC.

This chain joins TRBV5-1 and TRBJ2-2; TRBD1 is a possible D gene (5 bases). The CDR3 consists of 15 residues. Germline CDR1 SGHRS, CDR2 YFSETQ. V lost 4 bases and J lost 0, with 10 bases in between. The DNA for the CDR3 is TGCGCCAGCAGCCGGACACTCCCGAACACCGGGGAGCTGTTTTTT. Residues: CASSRTLPNTGELFF.

The chain is built from TRBV15 and TRBJ1-5; 8 bases line up with TRBD1. The CDR3 consists of 15 residues. The ends lost 3 bases at V and 4 bases at J; junction bases unmatched: 5. Germline assignment: CDR1 LNHNV and CDR2 YYDKDF (reference sequence). CDR3 sequence (DNA): TGTGCCACCAGCAGGGGAACAGGGGGGAATCAGCCCCAGCATTTT. Protein product: CATSRGTGGNQPQHF. The full variable domain, its missing parts supplied by reference TRBV15 and TRBJ1-5, is DAMVIQNPRYQVTQFGKPVTLSCSQTLNHNVMYWYQQKSSQAPKLLFHYYDKDFNNEADTPDNFQSRRPNTSFCFLDIRSPGLGDTAMYLCATSRGTGGNQPQHFGDGTRLSIL.

The V call is TRBV5-1, the J call TRBJ1-1, with D possibly matching TRBD1 (5 bases). V was trimmed by 4 bases and J by 8 bases, leaving 15 bases between them. The CDR3 is made up of 13 amino acids. In germline, CDR1 is SGHRS, CDR2 YFSETQ. The CDR3 loop is CASSQGALKEAFF. The CDR3 DNA sequence: TGCGCCAGCAGCCAAGGGGCCTTGAAGGAAGCTTTCTTT.

V and J are TRBV11-2 and TRBJ1-3; no definite D call. Germline CDR1 reads SGHAT; CDR2 reads FQNNGV. The germline V and J ends were trimmed by 0 bases and 3 bases, with 9 bases remaining between them. The CDR3 runs 15 residues. The CDR3 bases are TGTGCCAGCAGCTTAGAGAGGCCAGTTGGAAACACCATATATTTT. This translates into CASSLERPVGNTIYF. Full variable domain (rest looked up from reference TRBV11-2 and TRBJ1-3): EAGVAQSPRYKIIEKRQSVAFWCNPISGHATLYWYQQILGQGPKLLIQFQNNGVVDDSQLPKDRFSAERLKGVDSTLKIQPAKLEDSAVYLCASSLERPVGNTIYFGEGSWLTVV.

The chain joins TRBV3-1 (or the pseudogene TRBV3-2) to TRBJ1-1; D gene uncertain. Deletions cut 5 bases from V and 0 bases from J, with 13 bases between. The CDR3 contains 15 residues. The germline CDR1 and CDR2 sequences are LGHDT and YNNKEL (reference sequence). The chain's CDR3 is CASSKEEVMNTEAFF. The CDR3 nucleotides read TGTGCCAGCAGCAAGGAGGAGGTCATGAACACTGAAGCTTTCTTT.

This rearrangement joins TRBV9 to TRBJ1-2; 8 bases are a match to TRBD1. The CDR3 has 14 amino acids. The V gene end was trimmed by 3 bases and the J gene end by 8 bases; junction bases not matched to a gene: 9. Germline V lookup: CDR1 SGDLS, CDR2 YYNGEE. This CDR3 reads CASSETGGIGGYTF. The CDR3 bases are TGTGCCAGCAGCGAAACAGGGGGTATTGGGGGCTACACCTTC.